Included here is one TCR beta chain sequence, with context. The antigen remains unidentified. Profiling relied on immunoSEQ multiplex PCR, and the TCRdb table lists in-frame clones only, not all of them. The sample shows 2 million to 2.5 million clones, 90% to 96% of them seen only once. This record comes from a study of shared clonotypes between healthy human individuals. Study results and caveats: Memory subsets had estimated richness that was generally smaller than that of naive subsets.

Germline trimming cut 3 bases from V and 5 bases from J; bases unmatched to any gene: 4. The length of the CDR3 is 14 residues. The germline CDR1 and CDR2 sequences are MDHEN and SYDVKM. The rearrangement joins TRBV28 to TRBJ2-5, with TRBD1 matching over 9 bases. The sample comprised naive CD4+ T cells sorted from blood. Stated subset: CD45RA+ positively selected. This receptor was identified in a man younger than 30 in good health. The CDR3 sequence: CASSLGTGRETQYF. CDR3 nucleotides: TGTGCCAGCAGTTTGGGGACAGGGAGGGAGACCCAGTACTTC.